One TCR beta chain is described in this entry. Other DNA sequences in the sample encode the same CDR3. This entry is derived from a study of blood T cell repertoires in COVID-19. Study-wide background: Sample material is recorded as cDNA or gDNA derived from T cells, B-cell-depleted T cells, or PBMCs.

The assay was immunoSEQ multiplex PCR, and TCRdb's table has in-frame clones only and misses some. The sample has roughly 310,000 clones; approximately 91% are singletons. The CDR3 extends over 13 amino acids. Germline V lookup: CDR1 MNHEY, CDR2 SVGAGI. The V end was cut by 0 bases, the J end by 4 bases, with 7 bases between. The sequenced sample consisted of PBMCs or T cells enriched from blood (not recorded which). This receptor was obtained from a woman aged 40 to 50 who had recovered from COVID-19. The chain uses TRBV6-5 and TRBJ2-7, with TRBD1 as a possible D gene (5 bases). CDR3 sequence (DNA): TGTGCCAGCAGTTACTCCACAGGATACGAGCAGTACTTC. It codes for CASSYSTGYEQYF.